This entry features one TCR beta chain sequence. The antigen is unknown. The CDR3 extends over 14 amino acids. The germline CDR1 and CDR2 sequences are LNHNV and YYDKDF (reference sequence). V was trimmed by 8 bases and J by 0 bases, leaving 10 bases between them. Original handling: Filtering was not the same, since immunoSEQ gave junction-only sequences without quality scores. The table came from immunoSEQ multiplex PCR; TCRdb's copy has only in-frame clones and leaves some out. D and trimming come from the DNA, and the V and J calls and clone size come from that table. The sample shows hundreds of thousands of clones, approximately 96% of them seen only once. Naive CD8 cells lacked CD45RO, underwent positive selection for CCR7 and left out terminally differentiated effector memory CD45RA+ cells. These data come from a study of shared clonotypes between healthy human individuals. Points from the study as a whole: Naive CD4 clonotype sharing across a few donors was approximately 5%.

Sequenced input: naive CD8+ T cells sorted from blood. The TCR originated in a woman between 25 and 40 years old in good health. This chain links TRBV15 with TRBJ2-2, with a tentative D call TRBD1 (6 bases). CDR3 sequence reads: CATGAGANTGELFF. DNA for the CDR3: TGTGCCACCGGGGCAGGGGCGAACACCGGGGAGCTGTTTTTT.